This passage covers 16 T cell receptor beta chains from one sample sequenced in a study of blood T cells in healthy people across ages. Primed by a sample-barcoded 5' primer and a J-beta primer mix, a second PCR proceeded for 7 to 11 cycles. TCRdb re-called the 5' RACE reads through MiXCR, storing one row per CDR3 protein. The sample has almost 800,000 distinct CDR3 sequences; roughly 60% are singletons. Sequenced input: blood. The receptors originated from a man aged 25 to 45 in good health.

This chain connects TRBV7-3 to TRBJ2-4; 7 nucleotides agree with TRBD2. Germline V gives CDR1 SGHTA, CDR2 FQGTGA. Trimming removed 1 base from V and 8 bases from J; junction bases left unmatched: 5. This CDR3 region has 14 residues. CDR3 sequence reads: CASSLSGTMDIQYF. CDR3 coding DNA: TGTGCCAGCAGCTTAAGCGGGACTATGGACATTCAGTACTTC. Variable domain in full (rest from reference TRBV7-3 and TRBJ2-4): GAGVSQTPSNKVTEKGKYVELRCDPISGHTALYWYRQSLGQGPEFLIYFQGTGAADDSGLPNDRFFAVRPEGSVSTLKIQRTERGDSAVYLCASSLSGTMDIQYFGAGTRLSVL.

This clonotype was seen only a few times. V is TRBV15 and J is TRBJ2-1; a possible D gene is TRBD1 (5 bases). Per germline, CDR1 LNHNV and CDR2 YYDKDF (reference sequence). V was trimmed by 1 base and J by 4 bases, leaving 14 bases between them. The CDR3 is 16 residues long. CDR3 sequence: CATSRGDRFLYNEQFF. For the CDR3, the DNA is TGTGCCACCAGCAGAGGTGACAGATTTCTTTACAATGAGCAGTTCTTC.

The V gene is TRBV20-1, the J gene TRBJ2-7, with a tentative D call TRBD2 (5 bases). Trimming cost V 2 bases and J 1 base, with 27 bases left between them. The germline V gene encodes CDR1 DFQATT and CDR2 SNEGSKA (reference sequence). This CDR3 has 19 residues. Here the CDR3 DNA reads TGCAGTGCTAGAACTACTAGATCTACACGGCTCACCTTGTCCTACGAGCAGTACTTC. Amino acid sequence: CSARTTRSTRLTLSYEQYF.

In its sample, this clonotype was seen many times. This chain joins TRBV13 and TRBJ2-7, with 9 bases identical to TRBD1. Germline V gene sequence: CDR1 PRHDT, CDR2 FYEKMQ (reference sequence). This CDR3 is built from 16 residues. V lost 3 bases and J lost 6; bases outside the gene matches: 12. The CDR3 bases are TGTGCCAGCAGCTTGGACCGGGACAGGGCGACTAGCGAGCAGTACTTC. This encodes CASSLDRDRATSEQYF.

Of note for this clonotype: A junction boundary mismatches the germline segment, possibly from a read error. V is TRBV4-3 and J is TRBJ2-7; D possibly uses TRBD1 or TRBD2 (6 bases each). Germline V CDR1 and CDR2: LGHNA, YSLEER. CDR3 length: 15 residues. CDR3 nucleotides: TGCGCCAGCAGCCAAGCTTGGACAGAGGACTACGGGCAGTACTTC. It specifies CASSQAWTEDYGQYF.

This chain links TRBV11-2 with TRBJ2-5, with 10 bases matching TRBD2. V shed 0 bases and J 4 bases; nucleotides not matched to a gene: 5. In germline, CDR1 is SGHAT, CDR2 FQNNGV. The CDR3 has 16 residues. The CDR3, as DNA: TGTGCCAGCAGCTTAGATACTAGCGGGGCACGAGAGACCCAGTACTTC. Its translation: CASSLDTSGARETQYF.

This chain connects TRBV7-2 to TRBJ2-7; 9 bases are shared with TRBD1. Germline values: CDR1 SGHTA, CDR2 FQGNSA. Trimming removed 1 base from V and 3 bases from J; junction bases left unmatched: 7. The CDR3 is 16 amino acids. As DNA, the CDR3 is TGTGCCAGCAGCTTAGAAGGCACAGGGGGCGACTACGAGCAGTACTTC. Translation gives CASSLEGTGGDYEQYF. The full variable domain, its missing parts supplied by reference TRBV7-2 and TRBJ2-7, is GAGVSQSPSNKVTEKGKDVELRCDPISGHTALYWYRQSLGQGLEFLIYFQGNSAPDKSGLPSDRFSAERTGGSVSTLTIQRTQQEDSAVYLCASSLEGTGGDYEQYFGPGTRLTVT.

The genes are TRBV6-1 and TRBJ1-1; TRBD1 matches at 8 bases. Germline loops: CDR1 MNHNS, CDR2 SASEGT. V lost 6 bases to trimming and J lost 5 bases; unmatched junction nucleotides: 5. The CDR3 has 13 amino acids. The CDR3 sequence: CASSATGETEAFF. The CDR3 nucleotides read TGTGCCAGCAGCGCGACAGGGGAAACTGAAGCTTTCTTT.

The chain uses TRBV6-1 and TRBJ2-5; D is uncertain. The V and J ends lost 7 bases and 6 bases respectively, with 6 bases between them. The germline V gene encodes CDR1 MNHNS and CDR2 SASEGT. The CDR3 runs 10 residues. In DNA form, the CDR3 reads TGTGCCAGCAAAGAAAAGACCCAGTACTTC. Its protein product is CASKEKTQYF.

The chain recombines TRBV6-1 with TRBJ2-3; D unresolved. The germline CDR1 and CDR2 sequences are MNHNS and SASEGT. The CDR3 extends over 15 amino acids. Deletions cut 7 bases from V and 2 bases from J, with 16 bases between. CDR3 sequence: CASNQLGRYTDTQYF. In DNA, the CDR3 is TGTGCCAGCAATCAGCTAGGACGGTACACAGATACGCAGTATTTT.

This clonotype was counted a few times. V gene TRBV29-1 combines with J gene TRBJ1-1; no clear D gene. Germline-derived CDR1 and CDR2 are SQVTM and ANQGSEA. V lost 3 bases, J lost 4 bases, and 21 bases lay in between. This CDR3 is built from 16 residues. DNA for the CDR3: TGCAGCGTTGAGAATGCGCGGCCCTTCCTAGGCACTGAAGCTTTCTTT. Its translation: CSVENARPFLGTEAFF. The variable domain in full, completed from reference TRBV29-1 and TRBJ1-1, reads SAVISQKPSRDICQRGTSLTIQCQVDSQVTMMFWYRQQPGQSLTLIATANQGSEATYESGFVIDKFPISRPNLTFSTLTVSNMSPEDSSIYLCSVENARPFLGTEAFFGQGTRLTVV.

This clonotype was detected only a few times. The rearrangement uses TRBV20-1 and TRBJ2-1; D may be TRBD2 (5 bases). The germline V gene has CDR1 DFQATT and CDR2 SNEGSKA (reference sequence). This CDR3 is 16 amino acids long. The V end was cut by 2 bases, the J end by 2 bases, with 16 bases between. The CDR3 bases are TGCAGTGCTAGACTCGTATTGGGAGTGGCCTACAATGAGCAGTTCTTC. The encoded protein is CSARLVLGVAYNEQFF.

The V call is TRBV25-1, the J call TRBJ2-4; D tentatively fits TRBD1 or TRBD2 (6 bases each). There are 16 residues in the CDR3. V was shortened by 0 bases and J by 8 bases, with 17 bases between the two germline ends. The germline V gene has CDR1 MGHDK and CDR2 SYGVNS. DNA of the CDR3: TGTGCCAGCAGTGAATATGAGGGGGGAAGAGAGGACATTCAGTACTTC. It translates to CASSEYEGGREDIQYF.

This clonotype came up once. In DNA, the CDR3 is TGCAGTGCTAGGAACAGGGTTTATCCCTACGAGCAGTACTTC. Residues: CSARNRVYPYEQYF. This chain links TRBV20-1 with TRBJ2-5; D is perhaps TRBD1 (6 bases). The end of the DNA aligns better with TRBJ2-7, so the J call may be wrong. The CDR3 totals 14 residues. The V gene's germline CDR1 is DFQATT and CDR2 SNEGSKA (reference sequence).

As to this clonotype: The germline gene is not matched at one end of the junction; a read error may be the cause. The chain links TRBV29-1 to TRBJ1-2; unclear D gene. The CDR3 sequence is 11 residues long. From germline, CDR1 is SQVTM and CDR2 ANQGSEA. In nucleotides, the CDR3 is TGCAGCGCTGGGAAGGGTTATGGCTACACTTTC. Translation gives CSAGKGYGYTF.

The chain combines TRBV4-3 with TRBJ1-2; D might be TRBD1 (6 bases). Trimming removed 1 base at V and 6 bases at J, with 12 bases between. Looked up from germline, CDR1 is LGHNA and CDR2 is YSLEER. CDR3 length: 14 residues. The chain's CDR3 is CASSQAHRADGYTF. The DNA for the CDR3 is TGCGCCAGCAGCCAAGCTCACAGGGCAGATGGCTACACCTTC.